The clone carrying this T cell receptor beta chain has more than one count but fewer than ten. V lost 5 bases, J lost 4 bases, and 11 bases lay in between. The CDR3 spans 13 residues. The germline CDR1 and CDR2 sequences are MNHEY and SMNVEV (reference sequence). The sample is drawn from a study of shared clonotypes between healthy human individuals. At deep level, the assay was performed. The sequenced material, unsorted PBMC DNA, was run on ten immunoSEQ deep assay plates. The data were produced by immunoSEQ multiplex PCR, yet TCRdb's version contains in-frame clones alone and is incomplete. The sample comprises 400,000 to 500,000 clones, about 80% of which are singletons, and approximately 12% rests with the top ten.

The sequence derives from a woman aged 40 to 49 in good health. Some clones in this sample may be carry-over from other donors' samples. Sequencing used PBMCs. The chain recombines TRBV27 with TRBJ1-2, with D possibly TRBD1 on 6 matching bases. CDR3: CASSRTGPYGYTF. In DNA form, the CDR3 reads TGTGCCAGCAGTCGTACAGGGCCCTATGGCTACACCTTC.